This paragraph covers one T cell receptor (beta chain) sequence. The antigen remains unidentified. Germline V gene lookup returns CDR1 SQVTM and CDR2 ANQGSEA. This CDR3 comprises 12 residues. Trimming left V 7 bases short and J 10 bases short, with 17 bases between. Naive, central memory, regulatory and stem cell-like memory cells within the CD4+ compartment were sorted using CD45RO/CCR7/CD25/CD127/CD95/CD27. These data come from a study of beta chain features in type 1 diabetes. Across the whole study: Examination spanned over 85,000,000 sorted cells from all samples.

Expressed TCRB transcripts got sequenced, as all isolated RNA was reverse transcribed. TCRdb keeps only in-frame clones here, not all; method: immunoSEQ multiplex PCR. The sample records 200,000 to 250,000 clones, 16% being singletons. The study, taken as a whole, reports: The study found moderately but significantly shorter TCRB CDR3s in all four CD4+ subsets of Type 1 diabetes patients.

This clonotype was sampled from a young man with type 1 diabetes. Sequenced: naive CD4+ T cells from blood. The chain combines TRBV29-1 with TRBJ2-1, with a weak D call TRBD1 (5 bases). This CDR3 is CSAKGTPGEQFF. The CDR3 nucleotides read TGCAGCGCCAAAGGCACCCCAGGGGAGCAGTTCTTC.